This note documents a single T cell receptor beta chain sequence. This sample is part of a study of blood T cell repertoires in COVID-19. In the study overall: Collection of acute and convalescent COVID-19 samples took place in the United States, Italy and Spain. Sample material is recorded as cDNA or gDNA derived from T cells, B-cell-depleted T cells, or PBMCs.

CDR1 and CDR2 (germline): SGHRS, YFSETQ. Germline trimming cut 4 bases from V and 2 bases from J; bases unmatched to any gene: 13. This CDR3 is built from 19 residues. In the original processing: Nucleated cell counts were estimated from reference gene primer amplification. The repertoire was sequenced with immunoSEQ multiplex PCR; TCRdb's copy has only in-frame clones and lacks some. V and J calls and clone size follow that table, whereas D and trimming were derived from the DNA. The sample includes about 220,000 clones, about 79% of them seen just once. The clonotype was recovered from a middle-aged man with active or convalescent COVID-19. This chain uses TRBV5-1 with TRBJ2-3, with 13 bases matching TRBD2. The sample taken for sequencing was peripheral blood. CDR3 sequence reads: CASSPRGLAGAADTDTQYF. The CDR3 bases are TGCGCCAGCAGCCCAAGAGGACTAGCGGGGGCCGCCGACACAGATACGCAGTATTTT.